This T cell receptor (beta chain) was documented in a study of blood T cell repertoires in COVID-19. On the study more broadly: Italy, Spain and the United States were the sources of the convalescent and acute COVID-19 samples. PBMCs, B-cell-depleted T cells, or T cells were the source of the cDNA or gDNA that made up the material.

During active infection, Seattle patients enrolled and were then monitored through disease. The V segment lost 0 bases and the J segment 4 bases; nucleotides outside the gene matches: 7. The CDR3 sequence is 16 residues long. The germline gives CDR1 SGDLS, CDR2 YYNGEE. Authors' analysis steps: Reference gene primer amplification in the assay estimated nucleated cell counts. Sequencing used immunoSEQ multiplex PCR; TCRdb keeps in-frame clones, though not all of them. The DNA gave D and trimming, while V, J and clone size come from that table. The data contain 300,000 to 350,000 clones, 87% of them seen just once; the ten biggest clones take up around 6%.

This sequence originates from a woman between 45 and 60 years old with COVID-19, enrolled during active disease. Sequencing input: peripheral blood. The chain has TRBV9 and TRBJ2-7; 10 nucleotides line up with TRBD2. Here the CDR3 reads CASSVVPSGSLYEQYF. The CDR3 DNA sequence: TGTGCCAGCAGCGTAGTCCCTAGCGGGAGTTTGTACGAGCAGTACTTC.